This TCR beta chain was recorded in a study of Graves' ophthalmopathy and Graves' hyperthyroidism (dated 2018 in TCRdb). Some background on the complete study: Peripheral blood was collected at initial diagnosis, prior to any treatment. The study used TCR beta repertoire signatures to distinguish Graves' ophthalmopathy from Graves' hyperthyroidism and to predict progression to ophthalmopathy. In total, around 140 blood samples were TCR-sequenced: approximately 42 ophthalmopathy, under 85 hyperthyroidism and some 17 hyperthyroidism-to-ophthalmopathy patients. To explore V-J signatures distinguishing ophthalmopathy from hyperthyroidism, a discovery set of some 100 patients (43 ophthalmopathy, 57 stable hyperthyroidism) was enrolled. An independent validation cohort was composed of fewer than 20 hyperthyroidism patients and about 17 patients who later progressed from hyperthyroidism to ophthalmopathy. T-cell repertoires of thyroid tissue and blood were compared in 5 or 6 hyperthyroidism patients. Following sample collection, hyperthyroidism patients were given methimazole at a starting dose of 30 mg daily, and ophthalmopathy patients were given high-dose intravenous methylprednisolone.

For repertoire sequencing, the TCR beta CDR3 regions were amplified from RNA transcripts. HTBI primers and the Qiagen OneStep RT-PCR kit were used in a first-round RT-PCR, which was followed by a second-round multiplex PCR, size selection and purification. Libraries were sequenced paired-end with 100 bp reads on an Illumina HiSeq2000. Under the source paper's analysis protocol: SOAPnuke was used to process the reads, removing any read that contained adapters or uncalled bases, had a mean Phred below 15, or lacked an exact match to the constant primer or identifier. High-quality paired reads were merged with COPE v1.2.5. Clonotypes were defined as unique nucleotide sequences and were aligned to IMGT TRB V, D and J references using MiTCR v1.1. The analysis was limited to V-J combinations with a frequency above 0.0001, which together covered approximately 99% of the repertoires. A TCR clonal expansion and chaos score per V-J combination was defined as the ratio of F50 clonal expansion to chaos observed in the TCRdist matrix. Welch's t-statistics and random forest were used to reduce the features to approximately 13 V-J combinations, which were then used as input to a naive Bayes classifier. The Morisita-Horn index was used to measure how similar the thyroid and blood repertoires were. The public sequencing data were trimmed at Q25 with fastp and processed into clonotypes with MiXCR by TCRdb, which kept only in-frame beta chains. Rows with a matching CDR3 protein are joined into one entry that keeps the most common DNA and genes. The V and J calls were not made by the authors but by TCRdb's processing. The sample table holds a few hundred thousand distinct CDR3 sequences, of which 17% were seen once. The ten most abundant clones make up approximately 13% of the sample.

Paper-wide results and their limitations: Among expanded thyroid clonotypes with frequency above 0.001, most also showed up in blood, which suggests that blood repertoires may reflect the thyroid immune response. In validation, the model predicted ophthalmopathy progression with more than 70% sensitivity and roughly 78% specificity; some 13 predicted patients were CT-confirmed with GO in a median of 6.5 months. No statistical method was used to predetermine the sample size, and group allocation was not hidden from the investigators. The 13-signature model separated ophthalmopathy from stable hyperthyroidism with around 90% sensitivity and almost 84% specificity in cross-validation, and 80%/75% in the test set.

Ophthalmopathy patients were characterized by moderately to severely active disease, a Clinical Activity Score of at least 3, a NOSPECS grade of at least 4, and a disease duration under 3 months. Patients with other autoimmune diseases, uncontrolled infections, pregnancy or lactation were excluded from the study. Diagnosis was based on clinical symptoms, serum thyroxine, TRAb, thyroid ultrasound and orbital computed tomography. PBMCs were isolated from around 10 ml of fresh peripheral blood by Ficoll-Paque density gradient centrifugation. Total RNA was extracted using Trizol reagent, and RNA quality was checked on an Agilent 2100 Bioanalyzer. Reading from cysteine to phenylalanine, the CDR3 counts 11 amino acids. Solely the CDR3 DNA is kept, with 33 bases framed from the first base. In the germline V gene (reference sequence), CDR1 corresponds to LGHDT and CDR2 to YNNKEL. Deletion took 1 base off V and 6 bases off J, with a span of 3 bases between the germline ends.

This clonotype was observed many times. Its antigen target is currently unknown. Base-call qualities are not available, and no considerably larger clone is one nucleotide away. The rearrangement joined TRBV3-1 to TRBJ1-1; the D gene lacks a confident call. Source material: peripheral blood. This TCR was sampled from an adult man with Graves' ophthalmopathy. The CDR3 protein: CASSQVSEAFF. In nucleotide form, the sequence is TGTGCCAGCAGCCAAGTATCTGAAGCTTTCTTT.